This TCR beta chain was sequenced during a study of T-cell memory formation after mild COVID-19. MiXCR, applied by TCRdb to the 5' RACE reads, yields one record per CDR3 protein. The table has tens of thousands of distinct CDR3 sequences, around 15% seen once; the top ten hold roughly two fifths. Input material: PBMCs or a T cell subset sorted from them (not recorded which). The source of this sequence is a man aged 18 to 35 who had mild COVID-19 (a few samples of this study predate the infection). Cell type and time point are not known.

The CDR3 loop reads CASIGPMAETQYF. The DNA of the CDR3 is TGTGCCAGCATTGGACCGATGGCAGAGACCCAGTACTTC. The genes are TRBV19 and TRBJ2-5, with unresolved D. This CDR3 spans 13 amino acids. V lost 9 bases, J lost 4 bases, and 15 bases lay in between. Germline CDR1 and CDR2: LNHDA and SQIVND (reference sequence).